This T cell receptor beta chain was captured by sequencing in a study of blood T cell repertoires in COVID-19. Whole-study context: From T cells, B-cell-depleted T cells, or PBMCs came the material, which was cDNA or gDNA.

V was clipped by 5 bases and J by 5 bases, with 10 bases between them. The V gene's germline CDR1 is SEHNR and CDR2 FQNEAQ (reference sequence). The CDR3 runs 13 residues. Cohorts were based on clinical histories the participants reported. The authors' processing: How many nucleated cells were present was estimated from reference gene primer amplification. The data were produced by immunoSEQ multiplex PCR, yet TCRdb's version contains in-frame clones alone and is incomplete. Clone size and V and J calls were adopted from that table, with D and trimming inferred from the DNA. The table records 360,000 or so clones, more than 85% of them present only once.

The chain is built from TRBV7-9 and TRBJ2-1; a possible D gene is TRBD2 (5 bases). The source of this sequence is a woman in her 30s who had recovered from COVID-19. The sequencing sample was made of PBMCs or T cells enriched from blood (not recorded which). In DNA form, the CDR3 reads TGTGCCAGCAGCCCCGGGGTAGACAATGAGCAGTTCTTC. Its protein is CASSPGVDNEQFF. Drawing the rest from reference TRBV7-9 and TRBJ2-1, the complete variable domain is DTGVSQNPRHKITKRGQNVTFRCDPISEHNRLYWYRQTLGQGPEFLTYFQNEAQLEKSRLLSDRFSAERPKGSFSTLEIQRTEQGDSAMYLCASSPGVDNEQFFGPGTRLTVL.